The table lists the clone carrying this TCR beta chain with many counts. The target antigen is unknown. In the library, individual cDNA molecules carried attached unique molecular identifiers. In TCRdb, the 5' RACE reads were re-called with MiXCR into one record per CDR3 protein. The sample consists of about 84,000 distinct CDR3 sequences, about 12% of them appearing once. These data belong to a study of early T cells in non-severe SARS-CoV-2 infection. Overall study: Whole-blood bulk RNA, unsorted, was sequenced, and chains were unpaired.

The study's findings and limits: VDJdb matching skewed toward anti-spike CD8 responses, missing private and CD4 specificities.

Germline V CDR1 and CDR2: KGHSH, LQKENI. The CDR3 runs to 17 residues. V was pared by 2 bases and J by 0 bases, with 14 bases between. The sequence was obtained from an adult who was a healthcare worker with PCR-confirmed SARS-CoV-2 infection or an uninfected control (not recorded which). Sequencing was carried out using whole blood. The V call is TRBV18, the J call TRBJ1-3; TRBD1 might be the D (5 bases). CDR3 sequence: CASSPDKTGNSGNTIYF. The DNA for the CDR3 is TGTGCCAGCTCACCAGATAAAACAGGCAACTCTGGAAACACCATATATTTT.